This T cell receptor beta chain was profiled in a study of PD-1 blockade in classical Hodgkin lymphoma. Study-wide results and limits: Possible causes of repertoire differences, disease activity or prior therapy, remain undefined.

The table came from immunoSEQ multiplex PCR; TCRdb's copy has only in-frame clones and leaves some out. The repertoire holds 40,000 or so clones, around 80% seen once, with roughly 13% in the top ten. Trimming took off 1 base at V and 3 bases at J, with 10 bases between the two ends. This CDR3 has 13 amino acids. The germline CDR1 and CDR2 sequences are SQVTM and ANQGSEA. Comments on this clone: Its antigen is unidentified.

Autologous stem cell transplantation was followed by relapse in every patient, and brentuximab vedotin exposure varied. Best responses were complete response, partial response or progressive disease. This material consisted of peripheral blood mononuclear cells (PBMCs), taken at baseline. The V gene is TRBV29-1, the J gene TRBJ2-7; perhaps TRBD1 as D (5 bases). The sequence came from a human donor with classical Hodgkin lymphoma. The CDR3 sequence is CSVEVSQGYEQYF. CDR3 nucleotides: TGCAGCGTTGAAGTGTCGCAGGGCTACGAGCAGTACTTC.